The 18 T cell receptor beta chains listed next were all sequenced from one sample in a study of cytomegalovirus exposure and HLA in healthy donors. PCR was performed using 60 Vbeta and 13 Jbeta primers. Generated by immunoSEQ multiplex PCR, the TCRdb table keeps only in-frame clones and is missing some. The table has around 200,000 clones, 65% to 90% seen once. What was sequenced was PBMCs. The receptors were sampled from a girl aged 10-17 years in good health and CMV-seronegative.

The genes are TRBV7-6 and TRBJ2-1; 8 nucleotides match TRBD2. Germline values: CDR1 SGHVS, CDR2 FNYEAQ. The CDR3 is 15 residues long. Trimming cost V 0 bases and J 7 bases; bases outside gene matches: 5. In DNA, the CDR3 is TGTGCCAGCAGCTTAGCCGACTCGGGGGGGAATGAGCAGTTCTTC. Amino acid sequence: CASSLADSGGNEQFF.

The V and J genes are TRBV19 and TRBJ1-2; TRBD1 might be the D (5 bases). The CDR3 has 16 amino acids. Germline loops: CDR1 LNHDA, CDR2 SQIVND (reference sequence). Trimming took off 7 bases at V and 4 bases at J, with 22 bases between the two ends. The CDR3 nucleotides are TGTGCCAGTACCAATCTCGGCAGGGCGCCTACCTATGGCTACACCTTC. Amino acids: CASTNLGRAPTYGYTF.

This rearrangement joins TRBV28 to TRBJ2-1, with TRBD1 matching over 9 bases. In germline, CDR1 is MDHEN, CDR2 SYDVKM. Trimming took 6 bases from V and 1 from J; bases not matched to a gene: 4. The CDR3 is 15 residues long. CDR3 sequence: CASRQQGASYNEQFF. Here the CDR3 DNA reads TGTGCCAGCAGACAACAGGGGGCTTCCTACAATGAGCAGTTCTTC.

The CDR3, as DNA: TGTGCCAGCAGTATTCACAGAAATAGCAATCAGCCCCAGCATTTT. It yields the protein CASSIHRNSNQPQHF. The V and J genes are TRBV6-6 and TRBJ1-5; D is undetermined. The V end lost 5 bases, the J end lost 0 bases, and 11 bases lay between the germline ends. The CDR3 runs 15 residues. Germline-derived CDR1 and CDR2 are MNHNY and SVGAGI (reference sequence).

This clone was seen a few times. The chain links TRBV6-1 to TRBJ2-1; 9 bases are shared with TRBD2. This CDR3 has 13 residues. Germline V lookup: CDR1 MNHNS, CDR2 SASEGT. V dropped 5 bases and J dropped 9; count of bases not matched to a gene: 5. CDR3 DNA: TGTGCCAGCAGTAGGAGTAGCGGGAGTGAGCAGTTCTTC. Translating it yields CASSRSSGSEQFF.

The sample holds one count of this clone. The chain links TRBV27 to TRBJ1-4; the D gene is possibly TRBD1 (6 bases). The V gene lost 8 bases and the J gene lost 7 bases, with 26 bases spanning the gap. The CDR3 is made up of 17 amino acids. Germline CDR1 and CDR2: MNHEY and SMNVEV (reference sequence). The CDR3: CASRPTSGGALSEKLFF. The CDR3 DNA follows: TGTGCCAGCCGACCAACCTCCGGGGGGGCGCTTAGTGAAAAACTGTTTTTT. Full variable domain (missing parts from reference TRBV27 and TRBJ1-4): EAQVTQNPRYLITVTGKKLTVTCSQNMNHEYMSWYRQDPGLGLRQIYYSMNVEVTDKGDVPEGYKVSRKEKRNFPLILESPSPNQTSLYFCASRPTSGGALSEKLFFGSGTQLSVL.

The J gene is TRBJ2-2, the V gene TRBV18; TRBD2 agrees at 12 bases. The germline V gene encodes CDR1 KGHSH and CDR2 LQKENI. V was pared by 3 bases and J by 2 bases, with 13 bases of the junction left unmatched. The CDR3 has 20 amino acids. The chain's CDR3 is CASSPEGLAGTPRNTGELFF. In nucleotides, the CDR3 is TGTGCCAGCTCACCTGAAGGACTAGCGGGAACCCCTAGAAACACCGGGGAGCTGTTTTTT.

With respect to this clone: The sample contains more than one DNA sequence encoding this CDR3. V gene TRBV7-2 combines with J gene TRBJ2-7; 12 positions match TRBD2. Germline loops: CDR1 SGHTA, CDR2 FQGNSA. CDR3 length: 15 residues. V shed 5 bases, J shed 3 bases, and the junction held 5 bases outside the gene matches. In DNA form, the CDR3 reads TGTGCCAGCAGCCCTCTAGCGGGGGGGCGCTACGAGCAGTACTTC. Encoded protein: CASSPLAGGRYEQYF.

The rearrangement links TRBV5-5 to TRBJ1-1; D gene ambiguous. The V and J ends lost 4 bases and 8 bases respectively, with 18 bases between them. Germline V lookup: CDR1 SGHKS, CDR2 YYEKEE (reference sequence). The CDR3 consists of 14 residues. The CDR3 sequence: CASSVVSSVTEAFF. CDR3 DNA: TGTGCCAGCAGCGTCGTTTCGAGTGTTACCGAAGCTTTCTTT.

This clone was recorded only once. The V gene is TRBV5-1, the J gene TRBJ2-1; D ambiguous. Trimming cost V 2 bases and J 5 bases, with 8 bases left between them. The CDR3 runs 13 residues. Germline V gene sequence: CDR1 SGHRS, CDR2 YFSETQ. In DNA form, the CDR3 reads TGCGCCAGCAGCTTCAATTCCAACAATGAGCAGTTCTTC. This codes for CASSFNSNNEQFF.

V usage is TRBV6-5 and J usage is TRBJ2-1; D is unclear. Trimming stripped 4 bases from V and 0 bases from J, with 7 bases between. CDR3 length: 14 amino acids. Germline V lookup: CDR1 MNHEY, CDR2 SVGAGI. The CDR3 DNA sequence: TGTGCCAGCAGTTCCAGCGCCTCCTACAATGAGCAGTTCTTC. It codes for CASSSSASYNEQFF.

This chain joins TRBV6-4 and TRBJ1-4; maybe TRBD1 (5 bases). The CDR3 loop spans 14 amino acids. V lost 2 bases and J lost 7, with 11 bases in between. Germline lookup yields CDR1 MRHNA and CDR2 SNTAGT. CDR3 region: CASSDRPGSEKLFF. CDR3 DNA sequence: TGTGCCAGCAGTGACCGGCCAGGGTCTGAAAAACTGTTTTTT.

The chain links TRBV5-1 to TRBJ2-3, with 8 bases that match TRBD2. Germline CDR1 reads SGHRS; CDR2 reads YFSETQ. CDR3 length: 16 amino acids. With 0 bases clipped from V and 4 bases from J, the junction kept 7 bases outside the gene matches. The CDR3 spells CASSLGRGGTPDTQYF. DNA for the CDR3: TGCGCCAGCAGCTTGGGCCGCGGGGGGACACCAGATACGCAGTATTTT.

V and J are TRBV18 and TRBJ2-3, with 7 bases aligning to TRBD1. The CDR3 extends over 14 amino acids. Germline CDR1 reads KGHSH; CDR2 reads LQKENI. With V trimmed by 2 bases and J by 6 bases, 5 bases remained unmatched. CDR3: CASSPNRGKDTQYF. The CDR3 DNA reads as TGTGCCAGCTCACCAAACAGGGGAAAGGATACGCAGTATTTT. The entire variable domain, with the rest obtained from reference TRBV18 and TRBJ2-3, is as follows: NAGVMQNPRHLVRRRGQEARLRCSPMKGHSHVYWYRQLPEEGLKFMVYLQKENIIDESGMPKERFSAEFPKEGPSILRIQQVVRGDSAAYFCASSPNRGKDTQYFGPGTRLTVL.

The chain's CDR3 is CAWSVGQSYEQYF. The DNA for the CDR3 is TGTGCCTGGAGTGTTGGGCAGTCCTACGAGCAGTACTTC. V gene TRBV30 combines with J gene TRBJ2-7; D is uncertain. V gave up 0 bases and J gave up 1 base, with 7 bases separating them. The CDR3 covers 13 residues. CDR1 is GTSNPN and CDR2 is SVGIG in the germline V gene (reference sequence).

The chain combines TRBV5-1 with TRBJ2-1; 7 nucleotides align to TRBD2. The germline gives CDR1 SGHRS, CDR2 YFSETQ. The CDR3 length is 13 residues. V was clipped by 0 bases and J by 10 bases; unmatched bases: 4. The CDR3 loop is CASSLGPSGEQFF. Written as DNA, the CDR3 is TGCGCCAGCAGCTTGGGGCCTAGCGGAGAGCAGTTCTTC.

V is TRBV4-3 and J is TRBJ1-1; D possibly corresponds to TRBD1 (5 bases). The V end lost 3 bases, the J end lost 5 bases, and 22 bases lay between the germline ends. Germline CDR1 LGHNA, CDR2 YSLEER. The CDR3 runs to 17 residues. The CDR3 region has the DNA TGCGCCAGCAGCCAGACCCCCCCAGGGCCGCTGAGGACTGAAGCTTTCTTT. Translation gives CASSQTPPGPLRTEAFF.

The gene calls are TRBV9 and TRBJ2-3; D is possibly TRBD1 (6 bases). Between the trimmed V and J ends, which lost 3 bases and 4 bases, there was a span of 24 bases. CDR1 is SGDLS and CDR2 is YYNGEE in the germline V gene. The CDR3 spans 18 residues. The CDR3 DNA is TGTGCCAGCAGCGCCCAGACGGATTGGGACCCAGGGGCAGATACGCAGTATTTT. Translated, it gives CASSAQTDWDPGADTQYF.